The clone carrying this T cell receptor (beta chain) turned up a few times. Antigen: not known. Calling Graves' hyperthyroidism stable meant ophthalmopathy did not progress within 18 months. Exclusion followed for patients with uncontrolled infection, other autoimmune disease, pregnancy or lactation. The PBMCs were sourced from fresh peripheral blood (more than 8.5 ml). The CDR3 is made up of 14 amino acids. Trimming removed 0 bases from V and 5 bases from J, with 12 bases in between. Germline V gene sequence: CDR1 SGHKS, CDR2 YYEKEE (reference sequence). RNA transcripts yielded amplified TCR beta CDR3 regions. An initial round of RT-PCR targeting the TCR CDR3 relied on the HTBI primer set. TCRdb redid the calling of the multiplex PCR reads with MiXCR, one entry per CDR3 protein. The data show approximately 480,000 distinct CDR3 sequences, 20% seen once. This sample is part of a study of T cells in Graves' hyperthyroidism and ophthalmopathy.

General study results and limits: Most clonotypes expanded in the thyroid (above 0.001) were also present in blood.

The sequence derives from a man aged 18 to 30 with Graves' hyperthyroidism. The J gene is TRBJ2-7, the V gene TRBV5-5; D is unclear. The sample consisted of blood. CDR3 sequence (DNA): TGTGCCAGCAGCTTGGCTCCGACAAGCGACGAGCAGTACTTC. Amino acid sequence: CASSLAPTSDEQYF.